This TCR beta chain was captured by sequencing in a study of T cell repertoires and leukemia-associated antigens. Study-wide context: Effective reads per sample ranged from about 3 to 5.0 million.

TCRdb redid the calling of the 5' RACE reads with MiXCR, one entry per CDR3 protein. This sample has more than 12,000 distinct CDR3 sequences; more than 30% occur once, and the top ten carry approximately 8.7%. On this clonotype: Its antigen is unknown. An end of the junction does not agree with germline; a read error may underlie this.

This receptor was taken from a female donor in good health. The sequencing input was CD3+ T cells sorted from blood and cultured.

The CDR3 sequence: CAYKRASGSANEQFF. CDR3 sequence (DNA): TGCGCTTATAAAAGGGCTAGCGGGAGTGCCAATGAGCAGTTCTTC. The V and J genes are TRBV2 and TRBJ2-1, with TRBD2 matching over 10 bases. Germline V gene sequence: CDR1 SNHLY, CDR2 FYNNEI. The CDR3 loop spans 15 amino acids.